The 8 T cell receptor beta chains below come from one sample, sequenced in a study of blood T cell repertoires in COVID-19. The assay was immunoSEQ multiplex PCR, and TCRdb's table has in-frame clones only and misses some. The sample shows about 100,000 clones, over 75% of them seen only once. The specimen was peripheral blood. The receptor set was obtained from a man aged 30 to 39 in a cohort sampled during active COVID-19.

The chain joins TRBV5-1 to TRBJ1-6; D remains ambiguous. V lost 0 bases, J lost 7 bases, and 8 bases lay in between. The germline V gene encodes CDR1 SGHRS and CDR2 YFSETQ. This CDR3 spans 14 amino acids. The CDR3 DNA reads TGCGCCAGCAGCTTGGGGGAGCTAAATTCACCCCTCCACTTT. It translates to CASSLGELNSPLHF. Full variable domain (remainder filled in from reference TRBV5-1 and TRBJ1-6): KAGVTQTPRYLIKTRGQQVTLSCSPISGHRSVSWYQQTPGQGLQFLFEYFSETQRNKGNFPGRFSGRQFSNSRSEMNVSTLELGDSALYLCASSLGELNSPLHFGNGTRLTVT.

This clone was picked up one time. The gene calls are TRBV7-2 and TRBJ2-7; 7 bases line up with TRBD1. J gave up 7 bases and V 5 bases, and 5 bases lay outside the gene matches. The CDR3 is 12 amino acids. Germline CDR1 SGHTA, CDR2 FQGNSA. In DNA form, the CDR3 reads TGTGCCAGCAGCCTACTGGGACAGGAGCAGTACTTC. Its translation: CASSLLGQEQYF. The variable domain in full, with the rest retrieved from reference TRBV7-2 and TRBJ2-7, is GAGVSQSPSNKVTEKGKDVELRCDPISGHTALYWYRQSLGQGLEFLIYFQGNSAPDKSGLPSDRFSAERTGGSVSTLTIQRTQQEDSAVYLCASSLLGQEQYFGPGTRLTVT.

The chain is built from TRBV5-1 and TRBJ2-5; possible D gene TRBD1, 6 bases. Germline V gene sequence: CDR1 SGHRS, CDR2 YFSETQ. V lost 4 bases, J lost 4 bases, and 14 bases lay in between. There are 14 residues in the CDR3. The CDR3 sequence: CASSDGQPRETQYF. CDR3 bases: TGCGCCAGCAGCGACGGACAGCCCCGAGAGACCCAGTACTTC. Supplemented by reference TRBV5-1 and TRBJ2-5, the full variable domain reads KAGVTQTPRYLIKTRGQQVTLSCSPISGHRSVSWYQQTPGQGLQFLFEYFSETQRNKGNFPGRFSGRQFSNSRSEMNVSTLELGDSALYLCASSDGQPRETQYFGPGTRLLVL.

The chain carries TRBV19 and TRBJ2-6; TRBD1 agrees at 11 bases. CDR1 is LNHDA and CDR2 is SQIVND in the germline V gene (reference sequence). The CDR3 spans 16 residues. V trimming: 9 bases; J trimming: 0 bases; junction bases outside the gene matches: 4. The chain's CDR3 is CASYGTGGSGANVLTF. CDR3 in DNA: TGTGCCAGCTACGGGACAGGGGGCTCTGGGGCCAACGTCCTGACTTTC.

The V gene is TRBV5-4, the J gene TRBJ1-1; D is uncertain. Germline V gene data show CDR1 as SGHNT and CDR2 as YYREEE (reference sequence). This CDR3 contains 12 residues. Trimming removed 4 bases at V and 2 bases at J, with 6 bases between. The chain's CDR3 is CASSRYNTEAFF. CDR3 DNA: TGTGCCAGCAGCCGGTATAACACTGAAGCTTTCTTT.

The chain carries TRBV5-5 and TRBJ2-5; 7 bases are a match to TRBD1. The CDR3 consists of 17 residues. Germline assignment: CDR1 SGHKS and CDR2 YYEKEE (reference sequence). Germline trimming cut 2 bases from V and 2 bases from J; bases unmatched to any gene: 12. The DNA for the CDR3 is TGTGCCAGCAGCTTATATATCGGGACAGATACTCAAGAGACCCAGTACTTC. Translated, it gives CASSLYIGTDTQETQYF.

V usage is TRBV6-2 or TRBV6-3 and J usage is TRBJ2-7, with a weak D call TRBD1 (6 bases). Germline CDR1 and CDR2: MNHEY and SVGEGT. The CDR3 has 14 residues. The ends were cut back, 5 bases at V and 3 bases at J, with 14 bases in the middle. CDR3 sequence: CASSGQPFGYEQYF. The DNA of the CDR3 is TGTGCCAGCAGTGGACAGCCTTTCGGCTACGAGCAGTACTTC.

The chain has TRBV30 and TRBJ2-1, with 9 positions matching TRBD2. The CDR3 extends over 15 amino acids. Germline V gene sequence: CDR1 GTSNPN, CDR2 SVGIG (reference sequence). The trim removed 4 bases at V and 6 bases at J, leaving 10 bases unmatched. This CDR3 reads CAWKRAGTSFNEQFF. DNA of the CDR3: TGTGCCTGGAAACGAGCCGGGACTAGCTTCAATGAGCAGTTCTTC.